This entry describes one TCR beta chain. Sequenced by immunoSEQ multiplex PCR; TCRdb stores in-frame clones only, minus some. The table includes 45,000 to 60,000 clones, more than 60% detected once. The sample belongs to a study of a mutant IDH1 vaccine in newly diagnosed glioma. Study-level background: Treated patients showed a male proportion of roughly 60%, a female proportion of about 40%, and a mean age of about 41 years. Earlier care involved radiotherapy, temozolomide, or both, and the majority received both.

The length of the CDR3 is 15 residues. Per germline, CDR1 MNHNY and CDR2 SVGAGI (reference sequence). The junction had 0 bases not matched to a gene; V was cut back by 0 bases and J by 1 base. Stated time point: baseline, week 1 (first vaccination visit). Treatment defined: pre-vaccination baseline after standard-of-care therapy. This receptor was taken from a woman between 40 and 55 years old with glioma. The specimen was PBMCs, collected from a glioma patient treated with radiotherapy, temozolomide or both. The genes are TRBV6-6 and TRBJ2-1; TRBD2 agrees at 7 bases. The CDR3 loop is CASSYSGGSYNEQFF. CDR3 DNA sequence: TGTGCCAGCAGTTACTCGGGGGGGTCCTACAATGAGCAGTTCTTC.